This T cell receptor beta chain was sequenced for a study of blood T cell repertoires in COVID-19 (dated by TCRdb to 2018 to 2021). For the study in its entirety: The collaborator samples originated in the United States, Italy and Spain and spanned the acute and convalescent phases of COVID-19. The dataset comprised deeply sampled blood TCRbeta repertoires from subjects exposed to, actively infected with, or recovered from COVID-19. The repertoires were released in a freely available public database meant as a resource for research on the immune response to SARS-CoV-2. The samples were drawn from the first 160 participants of the ongoing ImmuneRACE study and from roughly 1,300 subjects provided by 6 global collaborators. A de-identified subject ID, COVID-19 status, age in years and sex were almost always included in the sample metadata. HLA class I and class II types, where available, came from metadata supplied by the sample provider rather than from assay-based typing. The prospective study material was composed of cDNA or gDNA derived from T cells, B-cell-depleted T cells, or PBMCs. General study outcomes and caveats: The quantity of clinical and demographic metadata differed by source and by participant and was supplied without curation.

TCRbeta CDR3 regions were amplified from genomic DNA by means of the immunoSEQ Assay, a bias-controlled multiplex PCR. On the study's bioinformatics: The number of nucleated cells in each sample was estimated from the amplification of reference gene primers within the assay. To quantify the absolute abundance of each unique TCRbeta CDR3 rearrangement, sequence reads were collapsed and filtered. For each sample, productive Simpson clonality was calculated as the square root of Simpson's diversity index over productive rearrangements. This immuneACCESS table, as held by TCRdb, lists in-frame sequences with V and J called but not all clones. Of the missing ones, under half trace to an unresolved V gene in checked studies; the others have no known cause. The V and J calls and clone size were taken over from that table, and D and trimming were inferred from the DNA. This sample comprises 200,000 to 250,000 clones, 88% of them detected only once. The ten top clones hold roughly 2.5% of the sample.

Enrolling through a virtual design, the prospective study's participants ranged in age from roughly 18 to 95 years and lived across about two dozen United States geographic areas. In the prospective study, cohorts were assigned on the basis of participant-reported clinical history obtained from a screening survey and a study questionnaire. For ImmuneRACE Cohort 3, a participant was defined as recovered based on two consecutive negative NP/OP PCR tests, clearance by a healthcare professional, or resolution of symptoms. Mobile phlebotomists in the prospective study collected whole blood, serum and a nasopharyngeal or oropharyngeal swab from every participant. Participants in the prospective study had the option to provide additional blood draws and questionnaires over a 2-month period. Before DNA extraction, blood samples from the prospective study were shipped at room temperature or frozen. As to this clone: The antigen it binds to is not known. The record has no base qualities; no much larger clone is one base away.

Taken from cysteine to phenylalanine, the CDR3 has 14 residues. Only the CDR3 DNA stays, 42 bases, in frame from base 1. At the junction V is shortened by 0 bases and J by 8 bases; bases outside the gene matches: 4. In the germline V gene, CDR1 corresponds to MNHEY and CDR2 to SVGAGI. The chain is encoded by TRBV6-5 joined to TRBJ1-2; 9 bases in the junction line up with TRBD1. Material for sequencing was PBMCs or T cells enriched from blood (not recorded which). The receptor was derived from a woman aged 30 to 39 who had recovered from COVID-19. The DNA sequence reads TGTGCCAGCAGTTACTCGGGACAGGGCGGGGGCTACACCTTC. The translation is CASSYSGQGGGYTF.